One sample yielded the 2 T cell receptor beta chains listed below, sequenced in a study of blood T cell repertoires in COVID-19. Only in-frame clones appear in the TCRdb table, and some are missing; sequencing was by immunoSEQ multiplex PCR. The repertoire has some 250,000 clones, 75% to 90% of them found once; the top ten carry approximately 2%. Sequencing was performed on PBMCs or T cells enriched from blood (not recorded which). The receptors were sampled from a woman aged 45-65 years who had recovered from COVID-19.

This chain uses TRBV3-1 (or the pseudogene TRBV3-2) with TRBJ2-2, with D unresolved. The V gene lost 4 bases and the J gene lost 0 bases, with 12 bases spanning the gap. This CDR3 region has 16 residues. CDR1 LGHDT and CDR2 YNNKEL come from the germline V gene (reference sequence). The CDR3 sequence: CASSRLKQANTGELFF. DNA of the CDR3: TGTGCCAGCAGCCGATTAAAGCAGGCGAACACCGGGGAGCTGTTTTTT.

As DNA, the CDR3 is TGTGCCAGCAGCTTATTGGCTCGGGGGGAGAACACTGAAGCTTTCTTT. It yields the protein CASSLLARGENTEAFF. The chain couples TRBV5-6 to TRBJ1-1; possible D gene TRBD1, 5 bases. The CDR3 loop spans 16 amino acids. Looked up from germline, CDR1 is SGHDT and CDR2 is YYEEEE. V was clipped by 2 bases and J by 1 base, with 15 bases between them.